Given below is one T cell receptor beta chain in context. CDR3 length: 12 amino acids. Germline assignment: CDR1 SGHRS and CDR2 YFSETQ. Trimming removed 3 bases from V and 4 bases from J, with 8 bases in between. Assay: immunoSEQ multiplex PCR; the TCRdb copy retains only in-frame clones and omits some. The sample contains 100,000 or so clones, 88% of which appear only once. The sample belongs to a study of T cell responses to AZD1222 COVID-19 vaccine. The sequences come from peripheral blood, collected on day 0 of AZD1222 vaccination. The clonotype originates from an adult in good health. The chain joins TRBV5-1 to TRBJ2-7; D is possibly TRBD1 (6 bases). The CDR3 sequence: CASSSGQYEQYF. The DNA of the CDR3 is TGCGCCAGCAGCTCCGGACAGTACGAGCAGTACTTC.